A selection of T cell receptor beta chains follows, all from one sample in a study of T cells in Graves' hyperthyroidism and ophthalmopathy. TCRdb re-derived calls from the multiplex PCR reads in MiXCR, one entry per CDR3 protein. The sample yields more than 300,000 distinct CDR3 sequences, 18% seen once. Sequenced input: blood. These receptors originate from a man between 18 and 29 years old with Graves' ophthalmopathy. The CDR3 runs from the conserved cysteine through the conserved F or W. The order of the fields is CDR3 DNA, CDR3 protein, D gene, V gene, J gene, clone size. A D gene is named only where the DNA matches it firmly. Some rows have no size entry. The others give once, few or many, or a class for an expanded clone.

CDR3 DNA: TGCGCCAGCAGCGTCGTTAGCGGGGGGCCGAAAGAGACCCAGTACTTC
CDR3 protein: CASSVVSGGPKETQYF
D gene: TRBD2
V gene: TRBV5-1
J gene: TRBJ2-5
clone size: few

CDR3 DNA: TGTGCCAGCAGTTTACCCCCGAGGGGGCCTGAGAGACCGAACACTGAAGCTTTCTTT
CDR3 protein: CASSLPPRGPERPNTEAFF
D gene: TRBD1
V gene: TRBV28
J gene: TRBJ1-1
clone size: many

CDR3 DNA: TGTGCCAGCAGTTCAGCCGGGGTAGGGGTAACCCGGGCCGAGCAGTACTTC
CDR3 protein: CASSSAGVGVTRAEQYF
D gene: -
V gene: TRBV6-1
J gene: TRBJ2-7
clone size: -

CDR3 DNA: TGCAGTGCTAGAGCGGGCAATCAGCCCCAGCATTTT
CDR3 protein: CSARAGNQPQHF
D gene: -
V gene: TRBV20-1
J gene: TRBJ1-5
clone size: many

CDR3 DNA: TGTGCCAGCAGAACAGGGGGGGCCAAAAACATTCAGTACTTC
CDR3 protein: CASRTGGAKNIQYF
D gene: TRBD1
V gene: TRBV12-3/TRBV12-4
J gene: TRBJ2-4
clone size: many

CDR3 DNA: TGCGCCAGCAGCTCCTCGCCAGGGCCAGCGAACACCGGGGAGCTGTTTTTT
CDR3 protein: CASSSSPGPANTGELFF
D gene: -
V gene: TRBV5-1
J gene: TRBJ2-2
clone size: -

CDR3 DNA: TGTGCCAGCAGTGGGACTCAGGGCTACGAGCAGTACTTC
CDR3 protein: CASSGTQGYEQYF
D gene: -
V gene: TRBV6-1
J gene: TRBJ2-7
clone size: many

CDR3 DNA: TGTGCCAGCAGAGGACAGGTGATGAATCAGCCCCAGCATTTT
CDR3 protein: CASRGQVMNQPQHF
D gene: TRBD1
V gene: TRBV6-1
J gene: TRBJ1-5
clone size: many

CDR3 DNA: TGCGCCAGCAGCTTGGCGGTATTTGCAGGGGGCGACTATGGCTACACCTTC
CDR3 protein: CASSLAVFAGGDYGYTF
D gene: TRBD1
V gene: TRBV5-1
J gene: TRBJ1-2
clone size: -

CDR3 DNA: TGTGCCAGCAGCGGTGACTGGGCCGGGGAGCAGTACTTC
CDR3 protein: CASSGDWAGEQYF
D gene: -
V gene: TRBV7-6
J gene: TRBJ2-7
clone size: many

CDR3 DNA: TGTGCCAGCAGCTTAGATGGAGGGTCAGCCGATCGCTACACCTTC
CDR3 protein: CASSLDGGSADRYTF
D gene: -
V gene: TRBV11-2
J gene: TRBJ1-2
clone size: once

CDR3 DNA: TGTGCCACCAGTGATTTGCAAGTCTGCAATCAGCCCCAGCATTTT
CDR3 protein: CATSDLQVCNQPQHF
D gene: -
V gene: TRBV24-1
J gene: TRBJ1-5
clone size: many

CDR3 DNA: TGTGCCAGTCTCAGGGGATACTCTGGAAACACCATATATTTT
CDR3 protein: CASLRGYSGNTIYF
D gene: -
V gene: TRBV6-1
J gene: TRBJ1-3
clone size: few

CDR3 DNA: TGTGCCAGCAGCCATTCGGGACAGTTGTATCCGCTCCACTTT
CDR3 protein: CASSHSGQLYPLHF
D gene: TRBD1
V gene: TRBV7-9
J gene: TRBJ1-6
clone size: -

CDR3 DNA: TGTGCCAGCAGTTATCACCTAGCGGGGGCCGGGGAGCTGTTTTTT
CDR3 protein: CASSYHLAGAGELFF
D gene: TRBD2
V gene: TRBV6-2/TRBV6-3
J gene: TRBJ2-2
clone size: few

CDR3 DNA: TGTGCCAGCAGCTTAGAGGGACTAGCTCAAGAGACCCAGTACTTC
CDR3 protein: CASSLEGLAQETQYF
D gene: TRBD2
V gene: TRBV7-9
J gene: TRBJ2-5
clone size: many